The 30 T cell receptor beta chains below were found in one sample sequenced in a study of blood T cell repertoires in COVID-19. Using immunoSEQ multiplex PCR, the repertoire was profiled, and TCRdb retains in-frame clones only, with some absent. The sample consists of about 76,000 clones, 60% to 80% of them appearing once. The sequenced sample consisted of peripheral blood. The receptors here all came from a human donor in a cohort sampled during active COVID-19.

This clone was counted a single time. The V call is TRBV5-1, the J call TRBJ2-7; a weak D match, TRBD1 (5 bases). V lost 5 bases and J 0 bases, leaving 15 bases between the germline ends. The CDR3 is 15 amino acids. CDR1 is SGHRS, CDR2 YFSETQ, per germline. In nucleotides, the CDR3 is TGCGCCAGCAGACAGATCTACAGGAGCTCCTACGAGCAGTACTTC. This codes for CASRQIYRSSYEQYF.

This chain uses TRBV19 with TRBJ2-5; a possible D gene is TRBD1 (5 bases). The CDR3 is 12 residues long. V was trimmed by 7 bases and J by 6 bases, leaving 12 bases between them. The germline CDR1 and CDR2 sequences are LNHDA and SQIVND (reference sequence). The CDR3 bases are TGTGCCAGTACATCAGGGTCGAAGACCCAGTACTTC. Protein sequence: CASTSGSKTQYF.

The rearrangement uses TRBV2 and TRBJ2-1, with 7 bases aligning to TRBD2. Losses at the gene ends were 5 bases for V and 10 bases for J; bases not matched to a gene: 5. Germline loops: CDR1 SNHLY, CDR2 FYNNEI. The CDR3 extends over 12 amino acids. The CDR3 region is CASSPKTSEQFF. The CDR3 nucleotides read TGTGCCAGCAGTCCGAAGACTAGCGAGCAGTTCTTC. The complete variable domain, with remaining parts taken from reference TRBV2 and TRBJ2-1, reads EPEVTQTPSHQVTQMGQEVILRCVPISNHLYFYWYRQILGQKVEFLVSFYNNEISEKSEIFDDQFSVERPDGSNFTLKIRSTKLEDSAMYFCASSPKTSEQFFGPGTRLTVL.

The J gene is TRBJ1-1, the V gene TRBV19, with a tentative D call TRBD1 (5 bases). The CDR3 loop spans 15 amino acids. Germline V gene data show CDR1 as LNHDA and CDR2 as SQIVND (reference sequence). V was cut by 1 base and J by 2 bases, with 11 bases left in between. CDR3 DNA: TGTGCCAGTAGTATAGGCGGGGGGACTAACACTGAAGCTTTCTTT. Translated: CASSIGGGTNTEAFF.

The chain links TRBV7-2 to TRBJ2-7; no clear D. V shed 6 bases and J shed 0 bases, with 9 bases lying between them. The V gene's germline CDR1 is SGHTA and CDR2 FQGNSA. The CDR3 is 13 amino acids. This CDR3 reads CASSYSNSYEQYF. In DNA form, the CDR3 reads TGTGCCAGCAGTTACAGTAACTCCTACGAGCAGTACTTC.

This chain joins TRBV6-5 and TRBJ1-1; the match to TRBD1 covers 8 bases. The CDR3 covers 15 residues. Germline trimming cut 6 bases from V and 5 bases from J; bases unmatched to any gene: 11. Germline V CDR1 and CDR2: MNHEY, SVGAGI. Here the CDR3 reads CASRPPQGGVTEAFF. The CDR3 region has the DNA TGTGCCAGCAGGCCCCCACAGGGGGGAGTGACTGAAGCTTTCTTT.

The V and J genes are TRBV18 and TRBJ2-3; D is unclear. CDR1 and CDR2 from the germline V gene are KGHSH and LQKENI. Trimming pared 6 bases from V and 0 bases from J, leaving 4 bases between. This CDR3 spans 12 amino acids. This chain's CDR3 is CASSPSTDTQYF. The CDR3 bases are TGTGCCAGCTCCCCGAGCACAGATACGCAGTATTTT.

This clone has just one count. The CDR3 sequence is CASSWYRGISTDTQYF. The CDR3 DNA is TGTGCCAGCAGCTGGTACAGGGGAATTTCCACAGATACGCAGTATTTT. The chain recombines TRBV5-6 with TRBJ2-3, with 7 positions matching TRBD1. Germline CDR1 and CDR2: SGHDT and YYEEEE. The CDR3 sequence is 16 residues long. After removal of 3 bases from V and 2 bases from J, the junction contained 9 bases not matched to a gene.

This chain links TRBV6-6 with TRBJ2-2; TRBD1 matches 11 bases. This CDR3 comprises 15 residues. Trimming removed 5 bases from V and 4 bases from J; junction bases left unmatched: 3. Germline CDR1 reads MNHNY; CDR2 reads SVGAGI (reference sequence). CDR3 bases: TGTGCCAGCAGTGGACAGGGGGCTAGCACCGGGGAGCTGTTTTTT. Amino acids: CASSGQGASTGELFF.

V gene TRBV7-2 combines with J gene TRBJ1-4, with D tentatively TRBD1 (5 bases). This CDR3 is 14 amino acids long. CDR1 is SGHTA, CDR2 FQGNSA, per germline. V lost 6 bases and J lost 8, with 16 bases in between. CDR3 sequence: CASSGGWVGEKLFF. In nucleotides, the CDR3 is TGTGCCAGCAGTGGGGGGTGGGTTGGGGAAAAACTGTTTTTT.

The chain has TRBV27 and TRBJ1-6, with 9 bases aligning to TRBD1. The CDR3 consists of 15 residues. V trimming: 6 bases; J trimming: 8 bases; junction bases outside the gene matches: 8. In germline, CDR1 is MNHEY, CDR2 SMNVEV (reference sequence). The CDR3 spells CASRLGQGRDSPLHF. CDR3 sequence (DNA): TGTGCCAGCAGGCTCGGACAGGGGCGTGATTCACCCCTCCACTTT.

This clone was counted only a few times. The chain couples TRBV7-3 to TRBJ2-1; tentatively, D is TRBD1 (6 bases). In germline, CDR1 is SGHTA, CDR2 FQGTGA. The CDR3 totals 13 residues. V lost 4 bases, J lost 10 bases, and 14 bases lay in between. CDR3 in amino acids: CASSSLGAGEQFF. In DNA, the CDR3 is TGTGCCAGCAGCTCCCTGGGGGCCGGGGAGCAGTTCTTC.

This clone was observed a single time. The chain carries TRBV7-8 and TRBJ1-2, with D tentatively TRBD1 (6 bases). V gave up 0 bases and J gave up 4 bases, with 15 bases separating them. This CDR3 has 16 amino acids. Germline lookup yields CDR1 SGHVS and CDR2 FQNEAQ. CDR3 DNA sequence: TGTGCCAGCAGCTTAGCGGGGGCAGGGCAGATCTATGGCTACACCTTC. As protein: CASSLAGAGQIYGYTF.

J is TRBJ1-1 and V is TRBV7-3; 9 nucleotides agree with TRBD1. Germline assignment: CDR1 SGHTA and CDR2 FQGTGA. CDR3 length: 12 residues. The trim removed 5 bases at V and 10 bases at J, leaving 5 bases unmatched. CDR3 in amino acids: CASSASTGGAFF. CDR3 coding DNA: TGTGCCAGCAGCGCCTCGACAGGGGGAGCTTTCTTT.

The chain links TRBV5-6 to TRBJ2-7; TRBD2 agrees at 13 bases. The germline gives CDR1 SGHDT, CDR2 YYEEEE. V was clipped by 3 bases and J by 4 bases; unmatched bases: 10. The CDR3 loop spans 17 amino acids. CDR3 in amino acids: CASSYRLAGGTHYEQYV. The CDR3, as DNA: TGTGCCAGCAGCTATCGACTAGCGGGAGGAACACATTACGAGCAGTACGTC.

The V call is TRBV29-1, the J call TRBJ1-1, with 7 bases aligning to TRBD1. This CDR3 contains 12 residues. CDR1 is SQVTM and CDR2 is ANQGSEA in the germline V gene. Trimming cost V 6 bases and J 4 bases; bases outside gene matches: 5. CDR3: CSVGPGGTEAFF. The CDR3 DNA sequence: TGCAGCGTGGGTCCAGGGGGCACTGAAGCTTTCTTT.

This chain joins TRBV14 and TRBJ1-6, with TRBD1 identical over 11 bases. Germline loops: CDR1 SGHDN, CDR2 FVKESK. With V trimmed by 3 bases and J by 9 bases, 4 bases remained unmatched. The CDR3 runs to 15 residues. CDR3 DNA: TGTGCCAGCAGCCACCGGACAGGGGGCTTTTCACCCCTCCACTTT. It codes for CASSHRTGGFSPLHF.

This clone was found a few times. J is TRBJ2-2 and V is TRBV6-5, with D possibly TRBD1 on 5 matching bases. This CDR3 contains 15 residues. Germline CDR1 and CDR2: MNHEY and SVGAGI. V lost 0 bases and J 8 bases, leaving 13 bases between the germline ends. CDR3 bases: TGTGCCAGCAGTTACTCGACGCAGGGTAAAGGGGAGCTGTTTTTT. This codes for CASSYSTQGKGELFF.

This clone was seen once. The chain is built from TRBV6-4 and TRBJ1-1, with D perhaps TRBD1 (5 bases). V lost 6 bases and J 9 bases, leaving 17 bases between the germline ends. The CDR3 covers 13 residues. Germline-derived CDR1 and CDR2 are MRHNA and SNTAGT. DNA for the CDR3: TGTGCCAGCAGGGGTAGGGGCTCTGGAAAAGCTTTCTTT. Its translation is CASRGRGSGKAFF.

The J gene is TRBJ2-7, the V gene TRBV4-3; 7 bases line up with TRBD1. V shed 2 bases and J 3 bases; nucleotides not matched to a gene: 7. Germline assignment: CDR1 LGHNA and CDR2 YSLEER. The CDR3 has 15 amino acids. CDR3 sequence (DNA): TGCGCCAGCAGCCAATCGACAGGGTCGTTCTACGAGCAGTACTTC. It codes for CASSQSTGSFYEQYF.

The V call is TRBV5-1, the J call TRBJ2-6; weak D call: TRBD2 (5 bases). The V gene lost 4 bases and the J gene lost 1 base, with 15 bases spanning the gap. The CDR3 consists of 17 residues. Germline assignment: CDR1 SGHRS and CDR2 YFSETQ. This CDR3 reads CASSLLVTGSGANVLTF. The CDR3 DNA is TGCGCCAGCAGCCTTCTTGTAACGGGGTCTGGGGCCAACGTCCTGACTTTC.

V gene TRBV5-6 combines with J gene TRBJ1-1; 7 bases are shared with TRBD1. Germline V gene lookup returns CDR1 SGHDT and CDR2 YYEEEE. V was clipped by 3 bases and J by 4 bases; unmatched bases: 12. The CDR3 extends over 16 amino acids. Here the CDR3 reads CASSSRQGRPGTEAFF. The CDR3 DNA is TGTGCCAGCAGCTCCCGACAGGGCCGACCAGGCACTGAAGCTTTCTTT. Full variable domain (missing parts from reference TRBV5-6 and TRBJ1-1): DAGVTQSPTHLIKTRGQQVTLRCSPKSGHDTVSWYQQALGQGPQFIFQYYEEEERQRGNFPDRFSGHQFPNYSSELNVNALLLGDSALYLCASSSRQGRPGTEAFFGQGTRLTVV.

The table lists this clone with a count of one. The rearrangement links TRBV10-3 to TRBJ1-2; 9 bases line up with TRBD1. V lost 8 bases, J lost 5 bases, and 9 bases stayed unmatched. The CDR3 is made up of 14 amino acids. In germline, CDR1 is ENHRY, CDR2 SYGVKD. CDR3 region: CAIGDRARSYGYTF. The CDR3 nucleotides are TGTGCCATCGGGGACAGGGCAAGGTCTTATGGCTACACCTTC.

The CDR3, as DNA: TGTGCCAGCAGCGCCGGACAGGCGCCTTACGGGGGCGGGGAGCTGTTTTTT. Translating it yields CASSAGQAPYGGGELFF. The chain joins TRBV9 to TRBJ2-2, with a possible D match to TRBD1 (7 bases). Germline lookup yields CDR1 SGDLS and CDR2 YYNGEE. This CDR3 comprises 17 residues. Trimming removed 3 bases at V and 7 bases at J, with 22 bases between. Full variable domain (remainder filled in from reference TRBV9 and TRBJ2-2): DSGVTQTPKHLITATGQRVTLRCSPRSGDLSVYWYQQSLDQGLQFLIQYYNGEERAKGNILERFSAQQFPDLHSELNLSSLELGDSALYFCASSAGQAPYGGGELFFGEGSRLTVL.

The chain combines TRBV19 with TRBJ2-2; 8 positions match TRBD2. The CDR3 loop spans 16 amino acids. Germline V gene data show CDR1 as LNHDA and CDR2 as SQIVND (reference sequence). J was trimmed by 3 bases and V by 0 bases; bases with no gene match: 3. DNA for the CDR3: TGTGCCAGTAGTATAGATTCGGGAGGGGACACCGGGGAGCTGTTTTTT. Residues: CASSIDSGGDTGELFF.

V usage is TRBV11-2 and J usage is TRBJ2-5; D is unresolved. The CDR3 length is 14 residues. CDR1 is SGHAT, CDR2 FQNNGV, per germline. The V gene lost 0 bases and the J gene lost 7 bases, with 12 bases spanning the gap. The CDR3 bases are TGTGCCAGCAGCTTAGATTCCACTCATCGGACCCAGTACTTC. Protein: CASSLDSTHRTQYF.

CDR3 nucleotides: TGCGCCAGCAGCCCCGGACAGACAGATACGCAGTATTTT. Its protein product is CASSPGQTDTQYF. This chain connects TRBV5-1 to TRBJ2-3; a weak D match, TRBD1 (6 bases). The CDR3 covers 13 residues. Germline V lookup: CDR1 SGHRS, CDR2 YFSETQ. The V end was cut by 4 bases, the J end by 3 bases, with 9 bases between.

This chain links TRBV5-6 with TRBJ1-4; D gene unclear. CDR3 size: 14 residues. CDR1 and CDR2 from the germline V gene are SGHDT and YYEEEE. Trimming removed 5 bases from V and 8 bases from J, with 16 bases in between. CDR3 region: CASSHWAKREKLFF. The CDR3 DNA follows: TGTGCCAGCAGTCATTGGGCCAAGCGGGAAAAACTGTTTTTT.

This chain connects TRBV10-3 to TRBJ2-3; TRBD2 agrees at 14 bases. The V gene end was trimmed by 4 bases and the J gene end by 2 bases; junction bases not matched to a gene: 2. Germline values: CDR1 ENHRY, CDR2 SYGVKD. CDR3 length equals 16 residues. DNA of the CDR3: TGTGCCATCAGTGGGGGACTAGCGGGGGTCACAGATACGCAGTATTTT. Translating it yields CAISGGLAGVTDTQYF.

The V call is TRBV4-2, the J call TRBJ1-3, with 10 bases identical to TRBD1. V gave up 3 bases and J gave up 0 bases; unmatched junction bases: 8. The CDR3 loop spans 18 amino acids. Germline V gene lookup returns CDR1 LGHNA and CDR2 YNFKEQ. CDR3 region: CASSQEGTGVSSGNTIYF. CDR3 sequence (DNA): TGTGCCAGCAGCCAGGAGGGGACAGGGGTGAGCTCTGGAAACACCATATATTTT.